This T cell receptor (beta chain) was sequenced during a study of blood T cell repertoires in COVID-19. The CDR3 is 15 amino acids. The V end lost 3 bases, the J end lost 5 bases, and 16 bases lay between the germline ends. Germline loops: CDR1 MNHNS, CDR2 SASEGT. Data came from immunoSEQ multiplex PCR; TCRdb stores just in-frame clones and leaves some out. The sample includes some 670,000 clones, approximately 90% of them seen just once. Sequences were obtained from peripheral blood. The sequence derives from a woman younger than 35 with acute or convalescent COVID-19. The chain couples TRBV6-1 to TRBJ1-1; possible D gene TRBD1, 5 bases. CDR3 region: CASSEPNLGHTEAFF. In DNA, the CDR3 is TGTGCCAGCAGTGAGCCTAACTTAGGACATACTGAAGCTTTCTTT.